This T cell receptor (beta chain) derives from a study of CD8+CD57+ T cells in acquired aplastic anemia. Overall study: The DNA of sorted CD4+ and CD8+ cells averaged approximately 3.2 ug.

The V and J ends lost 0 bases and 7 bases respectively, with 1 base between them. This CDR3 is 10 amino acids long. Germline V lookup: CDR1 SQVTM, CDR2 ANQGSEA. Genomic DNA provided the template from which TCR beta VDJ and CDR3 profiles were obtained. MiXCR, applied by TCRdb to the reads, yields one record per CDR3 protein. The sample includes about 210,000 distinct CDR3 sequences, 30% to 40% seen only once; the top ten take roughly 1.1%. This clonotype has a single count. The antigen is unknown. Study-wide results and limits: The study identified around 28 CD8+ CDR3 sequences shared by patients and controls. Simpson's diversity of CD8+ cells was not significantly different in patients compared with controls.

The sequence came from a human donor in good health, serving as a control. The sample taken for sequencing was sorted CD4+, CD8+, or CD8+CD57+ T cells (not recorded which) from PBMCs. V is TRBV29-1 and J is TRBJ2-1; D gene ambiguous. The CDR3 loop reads CSVEENEQFF. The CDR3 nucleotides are TGCAGCGTTGAAGAGAATGAGCAGTTCTTC.